This TCR beta chain was sequenced during a study of blood T cell repertoires in COVID-19. CDR1 and CDR2 from the germline V gene are SGHRS and YFSETQ. V shed 4 bases, J shed 3 bases, and the junction held 4 bases outside the gene matches. The CDR3 covers 15 residues. TCRdb keeps only in-frame clones here, not all; method: immunoSEQ multiplex PCR. The sample lists about 71,000 clones, more than 80% occurring once. The sequencing sample was made of peripheral blood. The TCR was taken from an elderly man with acute or convalescent COVID-19. V is TRBV5-1 and J is TRBJ2-1, with 10 positions matching TRBD1. CDR3 protein: CASSLGQGSYNEQFF. The CDR3 bases are TGCGCCAGCAGCCTGGGACAGGGGAGCTACAATGAGCAGTTCTTC. Looking up the rest from reference TRBV5-1 and TRBJ2-1 gives the full variable domain: KAGVTQTPRYLIKTRGQQVTLSCSPISGHRSVSWYQQTPGQGLQFLFEYFSETQRNKGNFPGRFSGRQFSNSRSEMNVSTLELGDSALYLCASSLGQGSYNEQFFGPGTRLTVL.